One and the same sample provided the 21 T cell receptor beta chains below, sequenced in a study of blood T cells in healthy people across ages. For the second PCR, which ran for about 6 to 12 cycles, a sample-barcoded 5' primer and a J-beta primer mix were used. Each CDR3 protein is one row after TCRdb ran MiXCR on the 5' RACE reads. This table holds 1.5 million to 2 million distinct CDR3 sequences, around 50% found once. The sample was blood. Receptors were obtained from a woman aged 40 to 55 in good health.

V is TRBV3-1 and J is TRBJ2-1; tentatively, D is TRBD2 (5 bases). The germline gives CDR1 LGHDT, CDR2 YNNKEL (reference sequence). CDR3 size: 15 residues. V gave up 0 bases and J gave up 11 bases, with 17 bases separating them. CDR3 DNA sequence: TGTGCCAGCAGCCAAGACGGGATGAAGGCCGAACAGCAGTTCTTC. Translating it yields CASSQDGMKAEQQFF.

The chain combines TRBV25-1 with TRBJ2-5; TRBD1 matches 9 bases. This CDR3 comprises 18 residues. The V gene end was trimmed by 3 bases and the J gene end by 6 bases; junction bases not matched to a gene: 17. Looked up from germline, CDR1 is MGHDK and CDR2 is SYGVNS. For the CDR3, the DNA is TGTGCCAGCAGTGAGACCCCCACCAACGGACAGGGGTCGAAGACCCAGTACTTC. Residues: CASSETPTNGQGSKTQYF.

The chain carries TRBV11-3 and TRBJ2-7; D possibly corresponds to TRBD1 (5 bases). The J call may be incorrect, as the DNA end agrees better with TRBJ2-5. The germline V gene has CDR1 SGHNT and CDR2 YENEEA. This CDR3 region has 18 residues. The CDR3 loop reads CASSLGSSGGRVWETQYF. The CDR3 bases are TGTGCCAGCAGCTTAGGTTCTTCGGGCGGCAGGGTGTGGGAGACCCAGTACTTC.

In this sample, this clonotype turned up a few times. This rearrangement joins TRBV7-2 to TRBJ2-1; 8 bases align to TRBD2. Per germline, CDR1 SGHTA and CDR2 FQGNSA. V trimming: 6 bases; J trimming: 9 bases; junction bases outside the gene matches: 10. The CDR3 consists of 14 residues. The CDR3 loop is CASSPHGGAGEQFF. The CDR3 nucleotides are TGTGCCAGCAGTCCTCACGGGGGGGCGGGTGAGCAGTTCTTC.

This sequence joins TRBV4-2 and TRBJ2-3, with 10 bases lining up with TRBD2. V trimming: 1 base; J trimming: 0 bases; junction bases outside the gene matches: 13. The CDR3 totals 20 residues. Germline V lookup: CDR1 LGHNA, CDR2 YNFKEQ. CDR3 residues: CASSQGGASGGEESTDTQYF. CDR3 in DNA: TGTGCCAGCAGCCAAGGGGGAGCGAGCGGGGGGGAAGAGAGCACAGATACGCAGTATTTT.

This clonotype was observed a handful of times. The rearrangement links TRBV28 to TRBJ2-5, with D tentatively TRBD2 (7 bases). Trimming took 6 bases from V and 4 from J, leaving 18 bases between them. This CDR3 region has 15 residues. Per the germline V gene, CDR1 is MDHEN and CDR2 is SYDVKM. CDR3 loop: CASSPLREGGETQYF. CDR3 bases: TGTGCCAGCAGCCCCCTCAGGGAGGGGGGAGAGACCCAGTACTTC. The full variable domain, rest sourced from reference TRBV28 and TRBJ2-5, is DVKVTQSSRYLVKRTGEKVFLECVQDMDHENMFWYRQDPGLGLRLIYFSYDVKMKEKGDIPEGYSVSREKKERFSLILESASTNQTSMYLCASSPLREGGETQYFGPGTRLLVL.

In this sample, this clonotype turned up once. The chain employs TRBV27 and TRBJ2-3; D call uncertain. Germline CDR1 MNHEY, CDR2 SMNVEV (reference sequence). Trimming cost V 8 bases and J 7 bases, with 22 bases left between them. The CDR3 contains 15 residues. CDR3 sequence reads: CASRSDIGPSNTQYF. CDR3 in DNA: TGTGCCAGCCGTTCAGACATCGGGCCAAGTAATACGCAGTATTTT.

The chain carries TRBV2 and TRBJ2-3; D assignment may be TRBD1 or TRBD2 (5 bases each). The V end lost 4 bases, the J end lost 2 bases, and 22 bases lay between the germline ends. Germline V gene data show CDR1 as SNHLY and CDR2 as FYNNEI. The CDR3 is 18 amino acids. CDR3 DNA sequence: TGTGCCAGCAGTGCGAGGGTTTCAGGGTTTTTGGCCACAGATACGCAGTATTTT. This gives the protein CASSARVSGFLATDTQYF. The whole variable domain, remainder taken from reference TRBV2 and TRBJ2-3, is EPEVTQTPSHQVTQMGQEVILRCVPISNHLYFYWYRQILGQKVEFLVSFYNNEISEKSEIFDDQFSVERPDGSNFTLKIRSTKLEDSAMYFCASSARVSGFLATDTQYFGPGTRLTVL.

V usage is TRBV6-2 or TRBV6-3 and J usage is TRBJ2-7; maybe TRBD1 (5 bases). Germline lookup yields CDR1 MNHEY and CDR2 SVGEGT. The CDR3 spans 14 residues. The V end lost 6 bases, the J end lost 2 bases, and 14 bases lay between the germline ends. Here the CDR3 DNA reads TGTGCCAGCAGCAAGATCGACAGCCCCTACGAGCAGTACTTC. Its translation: CASSKIDSPYEQYF.

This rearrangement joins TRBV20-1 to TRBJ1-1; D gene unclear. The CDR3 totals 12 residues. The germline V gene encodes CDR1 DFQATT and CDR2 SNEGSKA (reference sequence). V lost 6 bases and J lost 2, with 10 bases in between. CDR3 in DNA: TGCAGTGCCCCCAACAGAAACACTGAAGCTTTCTTT. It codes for CSAPNRNTEAFF.

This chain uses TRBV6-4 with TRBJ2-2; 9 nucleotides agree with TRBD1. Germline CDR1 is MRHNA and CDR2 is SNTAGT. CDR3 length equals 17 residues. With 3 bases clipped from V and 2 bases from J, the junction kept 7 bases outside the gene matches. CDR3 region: CASSEEPTGGNTGELFF. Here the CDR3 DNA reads TGTGCCAGCAGTGAGGAACCGACAGGGGGAAACACCGGGGAGCTGTTTTTT.

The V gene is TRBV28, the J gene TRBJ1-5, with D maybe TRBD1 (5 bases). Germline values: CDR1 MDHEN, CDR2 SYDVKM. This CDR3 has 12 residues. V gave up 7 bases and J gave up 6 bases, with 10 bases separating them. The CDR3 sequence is CASTGGFQPQHF. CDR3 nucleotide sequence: TGTGCCAGCACCGGGGGGTTTCAGCCCCAGCATTTT.

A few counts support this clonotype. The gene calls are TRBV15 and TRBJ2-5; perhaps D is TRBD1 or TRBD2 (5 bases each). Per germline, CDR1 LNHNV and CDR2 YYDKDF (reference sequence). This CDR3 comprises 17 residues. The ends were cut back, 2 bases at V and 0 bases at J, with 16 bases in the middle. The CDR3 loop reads CATSRSIGTANQETQYF. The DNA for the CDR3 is TGTGCCACCAGCAGATCAATCGGGACGGCTAACCAAGAGACCCAGTACTTC.

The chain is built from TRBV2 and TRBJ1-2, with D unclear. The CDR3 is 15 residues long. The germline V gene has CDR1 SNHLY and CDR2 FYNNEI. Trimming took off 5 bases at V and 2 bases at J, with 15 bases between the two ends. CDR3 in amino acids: CASSNREDLNYGYTF. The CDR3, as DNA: TGTGCCAGCAGTAACCGAGAGGATTTGAACTATGGCTACACCTTC.

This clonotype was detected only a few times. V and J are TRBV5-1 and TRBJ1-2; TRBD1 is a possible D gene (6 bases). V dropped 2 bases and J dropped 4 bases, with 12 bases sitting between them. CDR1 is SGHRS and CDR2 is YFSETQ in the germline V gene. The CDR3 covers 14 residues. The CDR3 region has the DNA TGCGCCAGCAGCTTCGACGGGGGCCCCTATGGCTACACCTTC. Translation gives CASSFDGGPYGYTF.

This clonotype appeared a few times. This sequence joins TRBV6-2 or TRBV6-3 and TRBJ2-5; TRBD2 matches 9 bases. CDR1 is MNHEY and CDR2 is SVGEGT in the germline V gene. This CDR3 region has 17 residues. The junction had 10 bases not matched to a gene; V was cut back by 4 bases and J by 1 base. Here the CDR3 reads CASSFGTSPNSQETQYF. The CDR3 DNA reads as TGTGCCAGCAGTTTCGGGACTAGCCCTAATTCCCAAGAGACCCAGTACTTC.

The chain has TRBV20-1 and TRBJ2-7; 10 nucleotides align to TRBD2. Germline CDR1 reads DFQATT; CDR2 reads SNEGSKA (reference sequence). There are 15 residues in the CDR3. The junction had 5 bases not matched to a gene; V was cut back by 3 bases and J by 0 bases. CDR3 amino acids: CSARGSGGSSYEQYF. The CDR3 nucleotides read TGCAGTGCTAGGGGTAGCGGGGGGAGCTCCTACGAGCAGTACTTC.

CDR3 amino acids: CSAGGRGGTQYF. CDR3 in DNA: TGCAGTGCTGGTGGGCGAGGAGGGACCCAGTACTTC. The J gene is TRBJ2-5, the V gene TRBV20-1; TRBD2 might be the D (5 bases). Germline V gene lookup returns CDR1 DFQATT and CDR2 SNEGSKA (reference sequence). There are 12 residues in the CDR3. Deletions cut 5 bases from V and 7 bases from J, with 14 bases between.

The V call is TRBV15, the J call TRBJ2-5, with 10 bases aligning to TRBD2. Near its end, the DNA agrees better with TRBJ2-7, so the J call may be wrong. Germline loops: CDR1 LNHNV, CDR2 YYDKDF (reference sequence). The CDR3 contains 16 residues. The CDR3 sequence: CATSRDKRGGSYEQYF. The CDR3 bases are TGTGCCACCAGCAGAGATAAGCGGGGGGGGTCCTACGAGCAGTACTTC.

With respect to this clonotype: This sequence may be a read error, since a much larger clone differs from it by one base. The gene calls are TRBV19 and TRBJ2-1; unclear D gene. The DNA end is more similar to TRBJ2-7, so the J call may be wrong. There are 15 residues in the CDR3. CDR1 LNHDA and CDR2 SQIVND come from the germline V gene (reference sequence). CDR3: CASSPLQSSYNEQYF. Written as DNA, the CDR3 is TGTGCCAGTAGTCCTCTTCAGAGCTCCTACAATGAGCAGTACTTC.

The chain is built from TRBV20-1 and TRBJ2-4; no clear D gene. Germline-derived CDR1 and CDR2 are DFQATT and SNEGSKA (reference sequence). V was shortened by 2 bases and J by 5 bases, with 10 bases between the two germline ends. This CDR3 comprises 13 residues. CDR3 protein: CSARTYSENIQYF. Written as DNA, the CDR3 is TGCAGTGCTAGAACCTACTCGGAAAACATTCAGTACTTC.